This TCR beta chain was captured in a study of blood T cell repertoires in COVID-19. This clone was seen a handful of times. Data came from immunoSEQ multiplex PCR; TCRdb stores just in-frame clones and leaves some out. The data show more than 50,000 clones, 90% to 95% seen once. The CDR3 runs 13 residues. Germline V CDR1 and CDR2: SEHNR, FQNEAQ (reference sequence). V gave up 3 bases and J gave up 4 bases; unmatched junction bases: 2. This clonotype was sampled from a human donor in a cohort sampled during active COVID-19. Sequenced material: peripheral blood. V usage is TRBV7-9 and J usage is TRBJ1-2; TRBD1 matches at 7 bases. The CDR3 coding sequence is TGTGCCAGCAGCTTGGGACAGCCCTATGGCTACACCTTC. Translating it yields CASSLGQPYGYTF.